The TCR beta chain under discussion was sequenced for a study of yellow fever vaccine responses in identical twins. TCRdb fed the RT-PCR reads into MiXCR, producing one record per CDR3 protein. The table includes 2,000 to 2,500 distinct CDR3 sequences, roughly 80% detected once. V gave up 2 bases and J gave up 4 bases, with 8 bases separating them. The CDR3 is 13 residues long. Of note for this clonotype: As yet, its antigen is unknown.

Overall study results and limits: As reported, the vaccine T cell response of twins seemed partly convergent and partly personalized.

The V gene is TRBV23-1, the J gene TRBJ1-2; perhaps TRBD1 as D (5 bases). Being an ORF, TRBV23-1 has a function that is uncertain. This sequence was found in a woman younger than 35 who received the yellow fever vaccine. The material was T cells from blood (PBMCs), unsorted or a sorted subset (not recorded which), obtained before or after yellow fever vaccination (not recorded which). This CDR3 is CASSQHDSYGYTF. Written as DNA, the CDR3 is TGCGCCAGCAGTCAACACGACAGCTATGGCTACACCTTC.